The clone carrying this TCR beta chain was found once. The antigen remains unidentified. These data originate in a study of T cell responses to AZD1222 COVID-19 vaccine. Study-level findings and limits: Donors, mostly white British, included more females; clonal diversity was possibly underestimated.

Trimming pared 1 base from V and 5 bases from J, leaving 9 bases between. Germline assignment: CDR1 LGHDT and CDR2 YNNKEL (reference sequence). This CDR3 has 15 amino acids. Generated by immunoSEQ multiplex PCR, the TCRdb table keeps only in-frame clones and is missing some. Of under 80,000 clones detected, about 90% appear once; the ten largest clones hold approximately 1.3%. The chain joins TRBV3-1 (or the pseudogene TRBV3-2) to TRBJ2-6; D is unclear. This clonotype was sampled from an adult who received the AZD1222 COVID-19 vaccine. This sample comprised peripheral blood, obtained 28 days after the second AZD1222 dose. The CDR3, as DNA: TGTGCCAGCAGCCAAGGCGATGTCAGGGCCAACGTCCTGACTTTC. Protein product: CASSQGDVRANVLTF.